This section outlines one T cell receptor beta chain sequence together with its context. The sample is drawn from a study of shared clonotypes between healthy human individuals. Germline values: CDR1 SNHLY, CDR2 FYNNEI. The CDR3 contains 14 residues. Trimming cost V 0 bases and J 4 bases, with 9 bases left between them. Sequencing was performed with immunoSEQ multiplex PCR; in TCRdb, only in-frame clones are kept and a portion is missing. The sample records a few million clones, more than 80% being singletons. Sample: naive CD4+ T cells sorted from blood. Subset described: CD45RA+ positively selected. This TCR came from a man between 18 and 35 years old in good health. The rearrangement links TRBV2 to TRBJ1-2; unclear D gene. The CDR3 is CASSEAIRLYGYTF. Written as DNA, the CDR3 is TGTGCCAGCAGTGAAGCGATACGGCTCTATGGCTACACCTTC.